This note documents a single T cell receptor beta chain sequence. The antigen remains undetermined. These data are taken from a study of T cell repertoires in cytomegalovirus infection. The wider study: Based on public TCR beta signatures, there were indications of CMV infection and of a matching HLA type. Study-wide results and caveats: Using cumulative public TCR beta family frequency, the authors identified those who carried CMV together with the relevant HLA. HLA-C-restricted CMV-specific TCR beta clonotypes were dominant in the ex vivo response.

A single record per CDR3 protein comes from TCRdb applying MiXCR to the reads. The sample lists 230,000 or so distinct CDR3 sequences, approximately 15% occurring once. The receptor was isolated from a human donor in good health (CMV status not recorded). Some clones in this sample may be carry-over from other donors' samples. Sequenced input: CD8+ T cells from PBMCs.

The CDR3 bases are TGCAGCGTTGAAGATCCTGAGGGTATGGGCCAAGAGACCCAGTACTTC. Translation gives CSVEDPEGMGQETQYF. This chain uses TRBV29-1 with TRBJ2-5, with D possibly being TRBD2 (5 bases). With 0 bases removed from V and 1 base from J, the gap between germline ends came to 15 bases. From germline, CDR1 is SQVTM and CDR2 ANQGSEA. This CDR3 is 16 amino acids long.